Judged by abundance, the clone carrying this TCR beta chain is medium-sized (0.01 to 0.1%). Its target is not known. TCRdb used MiXCR to reprocess the reads, holding one entry per CDR3 protein. The sample holds about 7,300 distinct CDR3 sequences, approximately 15% seen once. This entry comes from a study of liver allograft versus peripheral blood T cells. Overall study: Transplanted livers held T cell receptor repertoires, and these were compared with repertoires in recipients' peripheral blood.

This CDR3 is built from 15 residues. Germline assignment: CDR1 MNHEY and CDR2 SVGEGT. V was shortened by 2 bases and J by 4 bases, with 12 bases between the two germline ends. Study conclusions and caveats: Intragraft T cell receptor repertoires of liver allografts were reportedly distinct from those in peripheral blood.

The V and J genes are TRBV6-2 or TRBV6-3 and TRBJ1-5; D remains ambiguous. The sequence was collected from a human patient who had a liver transplant. Some of the T cells might come from the graft donor. The DNA for the CDR3 is TGTGCCAGCAGTTACAGGTTGGCAGCTAATCAGCCCCAGCATTTT. Translation gives CASSYRLAANQPQHF.